This T cell receptor beta chain originates from a study of blood T cells in healthy people across ages. Peripheral blood from each donor was collected in a volume of about 9.9 milliliters. For the second PCR, which ran for about 6 to 11 cycles, a sample-barcoded 5' primer and a J-beta primer mix were used. TCRdb recomputed calls from the 5' RACE reads with MiXCR, one row per CDR3 protein. The sample has roughly 800,000 distinct CDR3 sequences, approximately 24% seen once. Between the trimmed V and J ends, which lost 0 bases and 8 bases, there was a span of 10 bases. CDR3 length: 14 residues. Germline-derived CDR1 and CDR2 are MGHRA and YSYEKL. This sample also appeared in a second study, on T cells of mothers and their children. As that study records: Second-PCR primer M1S introduced sample barcodes and 2-4 random nucleotides.

Source material: blood. The rearrangement joins TRBV4-1 to TRBJ1-4; D is ambiguous. The source of this sequence is a boy between 10 and 17 years old in good health. The CDR3 reads CASSQDPLREKLFF. The CDR3 nucleotides are TGCGCCAGCAGCCAAGACCCCCTTAGGGAAAAACTGTTTTTT.